Included here is one TCR beta chain sequence, with context. The germline gives CDR1 MGHRA, CDR2 YSYEKL. The V and J ends lost 1 base and 4 bases, in that order; junction bases with no gene match: 8. The CDR3 totals 16 residues. This specimen belongs to a study of CD8 T cells in ankylosing spondylitis. Scientists made TCR beta libraries using quantitative 5'-RACE with molecular barcodes. TCRdb called the 5' RACE reads again in MiXCR, with one record for every CDR3 protein. The sample yields approximately 260,000 distinct CDR3 sequences, roughly 18% seen once. V usage is TRBV4-1 and J usage is TRBJ2-3; 7 bases map to TRBD2. Sequencing used blood, either unsorted or a sorted T cell fraction (not recorded which). The receptor was isolated from a male donor with ankylosing spondylitis or in good health (not recorded which). CDR3 sequence reads: CASSQAYSAGADTQYF. For the CDR3, the DNA is TGCGCCAGCAGCCAAGCGTACAGCGCGGGGGCAGATACGCAGTATTTT.